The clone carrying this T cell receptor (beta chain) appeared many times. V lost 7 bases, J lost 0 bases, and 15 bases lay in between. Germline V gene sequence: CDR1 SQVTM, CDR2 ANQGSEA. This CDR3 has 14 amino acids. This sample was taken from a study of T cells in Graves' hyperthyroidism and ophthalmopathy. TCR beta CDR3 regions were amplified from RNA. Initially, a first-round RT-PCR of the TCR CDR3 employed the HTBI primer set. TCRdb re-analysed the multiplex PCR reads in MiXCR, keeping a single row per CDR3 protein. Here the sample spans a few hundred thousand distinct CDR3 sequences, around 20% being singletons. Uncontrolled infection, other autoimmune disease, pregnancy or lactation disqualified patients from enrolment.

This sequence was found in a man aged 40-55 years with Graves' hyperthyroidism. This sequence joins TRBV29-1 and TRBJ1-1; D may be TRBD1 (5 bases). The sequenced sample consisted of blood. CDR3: CSGRGGAMNTEAFF. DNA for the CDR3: TGCAGCGGGAGAGGTGGGGCCATGAACACTGAAGCTTTCTTT.